The clone carrying this T cell receptor (beta chain) showed up just a few times. The antigen remains unidentified. The sample comes from a study of cytotoxic CD8 clonotypes in ibrutinib-treated CLL. CDR1 and CDR2 from the germline V gene are LGHNA and YNFKEQ. V was trimmed by 4 bases and J by 1 base, leaving 12 bases between them. The length of the CDR3 is 15 residues. Study-level points and caveats: Elevated clonality accompanied ibrutinib response, with a return toward baseline values at progression. Higher circulating CD8+ T-cell counts strongly accompanied higher baseline clonality, above age-matched healthy donors.

Clones were sequenced by immunoSEQ multiplex PCR, and TCRdb holds only the in-frame ones, with some missing. The sample carries 45,000 or so clones, more than 55% recorded once. This sample comprised PBMCs, obtained after 24 months of ibrutinib treatment. The J gene is TRBJ2-3, the V gene TRBV4-2, with D perhaps matching TRBD2 (7 bases). This receptor was identified in a human donor with chronic lymphocytic leukemia. CDR3 sequence reads: CASSLRGGCTDTQYF. CDR3 sequence (DNA): TGTGCCAGCAGCCTTAGGGGGGGCTGCACAGATACGCAGTATTTT.